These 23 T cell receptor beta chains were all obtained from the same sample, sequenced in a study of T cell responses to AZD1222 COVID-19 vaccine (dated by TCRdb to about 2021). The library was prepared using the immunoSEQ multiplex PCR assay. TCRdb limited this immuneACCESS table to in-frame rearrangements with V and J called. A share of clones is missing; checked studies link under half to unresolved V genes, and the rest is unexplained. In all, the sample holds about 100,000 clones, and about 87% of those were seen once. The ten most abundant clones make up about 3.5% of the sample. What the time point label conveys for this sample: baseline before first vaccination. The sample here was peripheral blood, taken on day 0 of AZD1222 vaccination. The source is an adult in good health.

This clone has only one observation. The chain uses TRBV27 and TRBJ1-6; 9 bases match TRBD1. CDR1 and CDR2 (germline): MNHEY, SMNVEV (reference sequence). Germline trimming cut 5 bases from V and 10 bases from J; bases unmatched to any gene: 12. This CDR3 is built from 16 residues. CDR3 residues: CASSQLPTGGYSPLHF. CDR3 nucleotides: TGTGCCAGCAGTCAACTCCCGACAGGGGGATACTCACCCCTCCACTTT.

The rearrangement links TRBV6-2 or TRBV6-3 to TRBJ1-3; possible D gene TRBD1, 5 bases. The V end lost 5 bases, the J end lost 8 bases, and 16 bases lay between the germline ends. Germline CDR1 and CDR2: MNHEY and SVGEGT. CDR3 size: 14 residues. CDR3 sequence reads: CASSPGRRGDTIYF. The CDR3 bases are TGTGCCAGCAGTCCGGGACGACGAGGTGACACCATATATTTT.

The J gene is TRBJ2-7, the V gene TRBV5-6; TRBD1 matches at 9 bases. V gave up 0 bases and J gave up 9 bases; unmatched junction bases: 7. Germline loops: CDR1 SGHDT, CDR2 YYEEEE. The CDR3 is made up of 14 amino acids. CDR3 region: CASSLGDRAAGQYF. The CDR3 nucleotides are TGTGCCAGCAGCTTGGGGGACAGGGCCGCGGGGCAGTACTTC.

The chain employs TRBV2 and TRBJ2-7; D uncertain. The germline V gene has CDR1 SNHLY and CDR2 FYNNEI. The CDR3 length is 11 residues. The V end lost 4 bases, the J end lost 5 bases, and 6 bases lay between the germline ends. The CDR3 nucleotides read TGTGCCAGCAGTGTCCACGACGAGCAGTACTTC. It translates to CASSVHDEQYF.

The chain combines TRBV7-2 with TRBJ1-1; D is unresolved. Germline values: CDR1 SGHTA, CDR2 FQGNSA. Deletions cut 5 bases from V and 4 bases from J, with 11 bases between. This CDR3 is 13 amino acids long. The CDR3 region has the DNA TGTGCCAGCAGCCAGAGAGTAGGCACTGAAGCTTTCTTT. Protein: CASSQRVGTEAFF.

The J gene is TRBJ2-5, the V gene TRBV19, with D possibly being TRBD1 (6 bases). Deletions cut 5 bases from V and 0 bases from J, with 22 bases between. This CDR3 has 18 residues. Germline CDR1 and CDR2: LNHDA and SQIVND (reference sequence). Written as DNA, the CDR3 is TGTGCCAGTAGTTTCGTTCATACCGGGACAACGTACCAAGAGACCCAGTACTTC. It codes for CASSFVHTGTTYQETQYF.

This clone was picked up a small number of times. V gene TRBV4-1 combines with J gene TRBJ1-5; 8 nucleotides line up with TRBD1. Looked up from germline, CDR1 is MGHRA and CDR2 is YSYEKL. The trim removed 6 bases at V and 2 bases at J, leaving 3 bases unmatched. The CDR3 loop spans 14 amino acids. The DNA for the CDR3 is TGCGCCAGCAGAGAGACAGGGGGCAATCAGCCCCAGCATTTT. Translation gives CASRETGGNQPQHF.

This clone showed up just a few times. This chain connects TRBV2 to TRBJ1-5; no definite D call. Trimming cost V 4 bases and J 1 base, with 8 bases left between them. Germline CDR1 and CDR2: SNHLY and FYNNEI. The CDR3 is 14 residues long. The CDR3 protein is CASSGRWSNQPQHF. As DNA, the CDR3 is TGTGCCAGCAGTGGGCGTTGGAGCAATCAGCCCCAGCATTTT.

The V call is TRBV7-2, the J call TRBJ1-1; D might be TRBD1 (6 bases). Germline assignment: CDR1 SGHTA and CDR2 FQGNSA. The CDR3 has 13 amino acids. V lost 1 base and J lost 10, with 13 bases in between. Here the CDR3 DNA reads TGTGCCAGCAGCTTAGGGACCGGGGGCAGAGCTTTCTTT. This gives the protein CASSLGTGGRAFF.

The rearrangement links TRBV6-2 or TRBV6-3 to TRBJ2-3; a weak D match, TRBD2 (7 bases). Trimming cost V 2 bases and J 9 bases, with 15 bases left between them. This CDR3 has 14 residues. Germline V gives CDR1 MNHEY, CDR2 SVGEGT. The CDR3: CASSYGGAAGTQYF. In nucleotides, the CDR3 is TGTGCCAGCAGTTACGGGGGGGCGGCCGGCACGCAGTATTTT.

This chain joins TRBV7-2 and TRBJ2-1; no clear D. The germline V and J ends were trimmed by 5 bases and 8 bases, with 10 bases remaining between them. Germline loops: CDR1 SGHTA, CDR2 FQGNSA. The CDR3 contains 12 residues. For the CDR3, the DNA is TGTGCCAGCAGCCGTCTTGTCCATGAGCAGTTCTTC. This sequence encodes CASSRLVHEQFF.

CDR3 loop: CAISDRGYEQYF. As DNA, the CDR3 is TGTGCCATCAGTGACAGGGGATACGAGCAGTACTTC. The genes are TRBV10-3 and TRBJ2-7, with D tentatively TRBD1 (6 bases). The CDR3 has 12 amino acids. Looked up from germline, CDR1 is ENHRY and CDR2 is SYGVKD. V was shortened by 3 bases and J by 4 bases, with 7 bases between the two germline ends.

The CDR3 nucleotides read TGCGCCAGCAGCCACGGGACAGGGAACGGGGGCTACACCTTC. This sequence encodes CASSHGTGNGGYTF. The chain uses TRBV5-1 and TRBJ1-2, with 9 bases identical to TRBD1. CDR3 length: 14 residues. The germline CDR1 and CDR2 sequences are SGHRS and YFSETQ. V dropped 4 bases and J dropped 8; count of bases not matched to a gene: 9.

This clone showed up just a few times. CDR3 amino acids: CASSDRGRGNSPLHF. In nucleotides, the CDR3 is TGTGCCAGCAGCGACAGGGGGCGAGGTAATTCACCCCTCCACTTT. This chain links TRBV6-2 or TRBV6-3 with TRBJ1-6, with 10 bases identical to TRBD1. Germline V gives CDR1 MNHEY, CDR2 SVGEGT. The CDR3 spans 15 residues. Germline trimming cut 6 bases from V and 6 bases from J; bases unmatched to any gene: 5.

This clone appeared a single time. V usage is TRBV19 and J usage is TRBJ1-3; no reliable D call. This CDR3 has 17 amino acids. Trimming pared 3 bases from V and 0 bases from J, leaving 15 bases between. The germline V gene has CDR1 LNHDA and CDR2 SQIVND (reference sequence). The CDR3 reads CASSIGTAPYSGNTIYF. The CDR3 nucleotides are TGTGCCAGTAGTATCGGAACAGCACCGTACTCTGGAAACACCATATATTTT.

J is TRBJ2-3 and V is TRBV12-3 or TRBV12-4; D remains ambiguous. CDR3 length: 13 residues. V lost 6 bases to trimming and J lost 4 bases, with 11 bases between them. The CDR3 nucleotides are TGTGCCAGCAGCCTCCCCCCAGCAGATACGCAGTATTTT. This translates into CASSLPPADTQYF.

The CDR3 spells CASSFGTAAPLHF. CDR3 sequence (DNA): TGTGCCAGCAGTTTCGGGACAGCCGCACCCCTCCACTTT. The rearrangement links TRBV12-3 or TRBV12-4 to TRBJ1-6; 7 bases map to TRBD1. This CDR3 region has 13 residues. Germline trimming cut 3 bases from V and 11 bases from J; bases unmatched to any gene: 4.

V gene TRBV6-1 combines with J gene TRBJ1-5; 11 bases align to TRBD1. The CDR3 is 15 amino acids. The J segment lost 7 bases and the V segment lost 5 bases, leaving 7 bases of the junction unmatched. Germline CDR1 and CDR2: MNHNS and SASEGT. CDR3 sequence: CASSSGTGGGQPQHF. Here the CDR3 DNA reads TGTGCCAGCAGTTCTGGGACAGGGGGTGGACAGCCCCAGCATTTT.

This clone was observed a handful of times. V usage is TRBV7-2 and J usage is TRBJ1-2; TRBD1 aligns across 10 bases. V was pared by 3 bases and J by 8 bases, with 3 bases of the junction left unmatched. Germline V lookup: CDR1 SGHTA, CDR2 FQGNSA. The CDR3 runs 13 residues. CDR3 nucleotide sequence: TGTGCCAGCAGCTTCGGGACAGGGGAGGGCTACACCTTC. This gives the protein CASSFGTGEGYTF.

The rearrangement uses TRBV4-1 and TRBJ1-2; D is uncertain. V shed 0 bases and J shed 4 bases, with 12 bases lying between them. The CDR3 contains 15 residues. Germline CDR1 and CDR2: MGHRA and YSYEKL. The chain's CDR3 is CASSQEYSRPYGYTF. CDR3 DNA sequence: TGCGCCAGCAGCCAAGAGTACAGCAGGCCCTATGGCTACACCTTC.

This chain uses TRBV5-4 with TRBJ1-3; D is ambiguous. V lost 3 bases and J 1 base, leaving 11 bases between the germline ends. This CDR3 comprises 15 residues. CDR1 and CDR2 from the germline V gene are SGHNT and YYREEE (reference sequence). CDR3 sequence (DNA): TGTGCCAGCAGCTCGGCTGGCGGATCTGGAAACACCATATATTTT. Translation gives CASSSAGGSGNTIYF.

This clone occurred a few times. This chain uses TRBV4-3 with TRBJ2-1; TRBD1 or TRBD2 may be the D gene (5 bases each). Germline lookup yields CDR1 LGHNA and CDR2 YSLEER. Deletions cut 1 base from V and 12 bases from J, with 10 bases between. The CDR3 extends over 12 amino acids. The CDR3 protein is CASSQGSGPQFF. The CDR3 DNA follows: TGCGCCAGCAGCCAAGGGTCGGGGCCGCAGTTCTTC.

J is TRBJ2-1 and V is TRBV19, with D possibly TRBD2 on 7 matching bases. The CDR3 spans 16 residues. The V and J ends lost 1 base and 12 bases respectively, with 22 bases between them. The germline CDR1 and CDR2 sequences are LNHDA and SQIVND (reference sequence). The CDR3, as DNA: TGTGCCAGTAGTATAGGGGGGGGCGGCTTGGATTCAGGGCAGTTCTTC. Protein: CASSIGGGGLDSGQFF.